The 28 T cell receptor beta chains listed next were all sequenced from one sample in a study of blood T cell repertoires in COVID-19. Some clones are missing from TCRdb's copy, which holds only in-frame ones; the method was immunoSEQ multiplex PCR. The sample comprises around 170,000 clones, about 90% of which are singletons, and 3% to 4% rests with the top ten. Sequencing used peripheral blood. These receptors all stem from a woman between 70 and 85 years old with acute or convalescent COVID-19.

J is TRBJ1-6 and V is TRBV6-2 or TRBV6-3, with a possible D match to TRBD1 (5 bases). Germline V gives CDR1 MNHEY, CDR2 SVGEGT. The CDR3 runs to 15 residues. Deletions cut 4 bases from V and 11 bases from J, with 18 bases between. CDR3 sequence (DNA): TGTGCCAGCAGTTTACTTCGCGGGGAAGGGGCACCCCTCCACTTT. This sequence encodes CASSLLRGEGAPLHF.

This clone was counted a few times. CDR3 bases: TGTGCCAGCAGCCAAGATTGGTCGGGGAACACTGAAGCTTTCTTT. Its protein is CASSQDWSGNTEAFF. The J gene is TRBJ1-1, the V gene TRBV4-2; no clear D gene. The CDR3 has 15 amino acids. Trimming removed 0 bases from V and 1 base from J, with 9 bases in between. The germline CDR1 and CDR2 sequences are LGHNA and YNFKEQ.

V usage is TRBV7-2 and J usage is TRBJ2-7; TRBD2 agrees at 12 bases. Trimming removed 0 bases from V and 3 bases from J; junction bases left unmatched: 3. Germline assignment: CDR1 SGHTA and CDR2 FQGNSA. The CDR3 has 16 residues. This CDR3 is CASSLAGTSGFYEQYF. In nucleotides, the CDR3 is TGTGCCAGCAGCTTAGCCGGGACTAGCGGGTTCTACGAGCAGTACTTC.

The chain employs TRBV5-1 and TRBJ2-5; 9 positions match TRBD2. The CDR3 runs 15 residues. CDR1 and CDR2 (germline): SGHRS, YFSETQ. The V segment lost 0 bases and the J segment 5 bases; nucleotides outside the gene matches: 5. As DNA, the CDR3 is TGCGCCAGCAGCTTGGCCGGGGCGGGAGGGGAGACCCAGTACTTC. Translation gives CASSLAGAGGETQYF.

This sequence joins TRBV5-1 and TRBJ2-7, with D possibly TRBD1 on 5 matching bases. Trimming removed 1 base from V and 2 bases from J, with 13 bases in between. CDR1 SGHRS and CDR2 YFSETQ come from the germline V gene. The CDR3 length is 15 residues. The CDR3, as DNA: TGCGCCAGCAGCTTGCGGTCAGGGTCCGCCTACGAGCAGTACTTC. Its translation: CASSLRSGSAYEQYF.

The V and J genes are TRBV4-1 and TRBJ2-5, with TRBD2 matching 10 bases. Germline CDR1 MGHRA, CDR2 YSYEKL. The CDR3 has 17 residues. The ends lost 2 bases at V and 1 base at J; junction bases unmatched: 7. CDR3 loop: CASSQWIAGGVQETQYF. Here the CDR3 DNA reads TGCGCCAGCAGCCAATGGATAGCGGGAGGTGTCCAAGAGACCCAGTACTTC.

The rearrangement uses TRBV7-8 and TRBJ2-1; 8 bases line up with TRBD2. Per germline, CDR1 SGHVS and CDR2 FQNEAQ. J was trimmed by 5 bases and V by 5 bases; bases with no gene match: 5. The CDR3 totals 14 residues. CDR3 region: CASSPRTSHNEQFF. Written as DNA, the CDR3 is TGTGCCAGCAGCCCCCGGACTAGCCACAATGAGCAGTTCTTC.

This chain joins TRBV28 and TRBJ2-1; no firm D call. Germline V gene lookup returns CDR1 MDHEN and CDR2 SYDVKM. The V gene lost 4 bases and the J gene lost 8 bases, with 12 bases spanning the gap. This CDR3 contains 13 residues. The CDR3 protein is CASSSPWYYEQFF. DNA for the CDR3: TGTGCCAGCAGTTCTCCCTGGTACTATGAGCAGTTCTTC.

This clone was observed a few times. The chain carries TRBV4-3 and TRBJ2-7; D may be TRBD1 (6 bases). Germline V gene lookup returns CDR1 LGHNA and CDR2 YSLEER. The CDR3 spans 17 residues. V lost 0 bases to trimming and J lost 12 bases, with 27 bases between them. CDR3 in DNA: TGCGCCAGCAGCCAAGACCATGCCATTAGGCCAGGGGCGCCCCCGTACTTC. This sequence encodes CASSQDHAIRPGAPPYF.

The V call is TRBV4-3, the J call TRBJ1-2; D is ambiguous. Trimming stripped 1 base from V and 5 bases from J, with 14 bases between. The CDR3 length is 15 residues. Germline V gene data show CDR1 as LGHNA and CDR2 as YSLEER. CDR3 sequence reads: CASSQVSASAYGYTF. CDR3 in DNA: TGCGCCAGCAGCCAAGTCTCAGCGTCCGCATATGGCTACACCTTC.

The chain is built from TRBV9 and TRBJ1-1; 7 positions match TRBD1. The CDR3 runs to 12 residues. V lost 10 bases, J lost 0 bases, and 3 bases stayed unmatched. CDR1 SGDLS and CDR2 YYNGEE come from the germline V gene. The CDR3 nucleotides are TGTGCCTCTCAGGGGGTGAACACTGAAGCTTTCTTT. Protein product: CASQGVNTEAFF.

This clone was recorded only once. J is TRBJ2-1 and V is TRBV24-1; D is perhaps TRBD2 (5 bases). Germline CDR1 is KGHDR and CDR2 is SFDVKD. V shed 5 bases and J shed 5 bases, with 9 bases lying between them. The CDR3 length is 13 residues. This CDR3 is CATSVAGDNEQFF. Written as DNA, the CDR3 is TGTGCCACCAGTGTTGCCGGGGACAATGAGCAGTTCTTC.

This chain uses TRBV19 with TRBJ1-2, with D hard to call. The CDR3 is 13 amino acids. Trimming stripped 7 bases from V and 8 bases from J, with 17 bases between. Per the germline V gene, CDR1 is LNHDA and CDR2 is SQIVND (reference sequence). The CDR3 loop reads CASNPRYAHGYTF. The DNA for the CDR3 is TGTGCCAGTAACCCCAGGTACGCGCACGGCTACACCTTC.

The chain links TRBV18 to TRBJ2-5, with D possibly being TRBD2 (5 bases). Germline-derived CDR1 and CDR2 are KGHSH and LQKENI. V dropped 8 bases and J dropped 3 bases, with 25 bases sitting between them. CDR3 length equals 17 residues. The CDR3 nucleotides read TGTGCCAGCCCGAGGGCAGCTAGAGTGGTGGGAAAAGAGACCCAGTACTTC. Protein: CASPRAARVVGKETQYF.

V gene TRBV5-1 combines with J gene TRBJ1-2; 10 bases are a match to TRBD1. Germline trimming cut 4 bases from V and 5 bases from J; bases unmatched to any gene: 2. Germline lookup yields CDR1 SGHRS and CDR2 YFSETQ. The CDR3 runs 13 residues. CDR3 bases: TGCGCCAGCAGCGAGGGACAGGGGTATGGCTACACCTTC. It specifies CASSEGQGYGYTF. Supplemented by reference TRBV5-1 and TRBJ1-2, the full variable domain reads KAGVTQTPRYLIKTRGQQVTLSCSPISGHRSVSWYQQTPGQGLQFLFEYFSETQRNKGNFPGRFSGRQFSNSRSEMNVSTLELGDSALYLCASSEGQGYGYTFGSGTRLTVV.

The chain combines TRBV28 with TRBJ1-6; 12 bases line up with TRBD1. The CDR3 covers 18 residues. CDR1 and CDR2 from the germline V gene are MDHEN and SYDVKM. V lost 4 bases, J lost 9 bases, and 13 bases stayed unmatched. CDR3 coding DNA: TGTGCCAGCAGTTCCCCAATACGGGACAGGGGGCTGGGTTCACCCCTCCACTTT. It yields the protein CASSSPIRDRGLGSPLHF. Based on the CDR3 plus reference TRBV28 and TRBJ1-6, the full variable domain is DVKVTQSSRYLVKRTGEKVFLECVQDMDHENMFWYRQDPGLGLRLIYFSYDVKMKEKGDIPEGYSVSREKKERFSLILESASTNQTSMYLCASSSPIRDRGLGSPLHFGNGTRLTVT.

This chain joins TRBV18 and TRBJ2-1; TRBD1 aligns across 7 bases. V was pared by 0 bases and J by 0 bases, with 5 bases of the junction left unmatched. Germline V gene sequence: CDR1 KGHSH, CDR2 LQKENI. This CDR3 comprises 17 residues. The CDR3 is CASSPPRQGTSYNEQFF. Here the CDR3 DNA reads TGTGCCAGCTCACCACCCCGACAGGGTACCTCCTACAATGAGCAGTTCTTC.

The chain has TRBV9 and TRBJ1-2, with D possibly TRBD1 on 5 matching bases. V was trimmed by 4 bases and J by 1 base, leaving 26 bases between them. The CDR3 totals 19 residues. CDR1 is SGDLS and CDR2 is YYNGEE in the germline V gene. The CDR3 DNA reads TGTGCCAGCAGCACCGCCGGGGGTAGGTCGGGAGGAATTAACTATGGCTACACCTTC. As protein: CASSTAGGRSGGINYGYTF.

This chain links TRBV5-6 with TRBJ2-1, with a tentative D call TRBD2 (6 bases). CDR3 length equals 16 residues. With 4 bases removed from V and 3 bases from J, the gap between germline ends came to 17 bases. The germline gives CDR1 SGHDT, CDR2 YYEEEE. CDR3 nucleotides: TGTGCCAGCAGCCGAATGGCTAGCGAATACTACAATGAGCAGTTCTTC. It is translated as CASSRMASEYYNEQFF.

The chain couples TRBV6-5 to TRBJ1-2; TRBD1 matches at 7 bases. Germline-derived CDR1 and CDR2 are MNHEY and SVGAGI. The V gene end was trimmed by 6 bases and the J gene end by 1 base; junction bases not matched to a gene: 5. This CDR3 is built from 14 residues. In nucleotides, the CDR3 is TGTGCCAGCAGGACAGGGTCCCATAACTATGGCTACACCTTC. Amino acids: CASRTGSHNYGYTF.

The chain uses TRBV10-3 and TRBJ2-1; 11 bases are shared with TRBD2. The V gene's germline CDR1 is ENHRY and CDR2 SYGVKD. Losses at the gene ends were 0 bases for V and 7 bases for J; bases not matched to a gene: 11. The CDR3 covers 18 residues. The CDR3 DNA reads as TGTGCCATCAGTGAGTCGACTCGAGGTAGCGGGAGGGTGAATGAGCAGTTCTTC. Translated, it gives CAISESTRGSGRVNEQFF.

The chain couples TRBV7-9 to TRBJ1-6, with D uncertain. Germline assignment: CDR1 SEHNR and CDR2 FQNEAQ (reference sequence). V shed 3 bases and J shed 6 bases, with 6 bases lying between them. The CDR3 spans 13 residues. The CDR3 region has the DNA TGTGCCAGCAGCTTTATCCCTAATTCACCCCTCCACTTT. Protein sequence: CASSFIPNSPLHF.

The rearrangement uses TRBV6-5 and TRBJ2-5; 7 nucleotides agree with TRBD2. The germline V gene encodes CDR1 MNHEY and CDR2 SVGAGI. This CDR3 region has 14 residues. After removal of 0 bases from V and 5 bases from J, the junction contained 3 bases not matched to a gene. The CDR3 loop reads CASSYSRGWETQYF. For the CDR3, the DNA is TGTGCCAGCAGTTACTCGCGGGGGTGGGAGACCCAGTACTTC.

This clone was seen a single time. The V call is TRBV2, the J call TRBJ1-2, with 7 bases aligning to TRBD1. CDR3 size: 13 residues. Unmatched junction bases numbered 4, after V lost 7 bases and J lost 2 bases. CDR1 SNHLY and CDR2 FYNNEI come from the germline V gene. The CDR3 here is CASTDRLNYGYTF. CDR3 bases: TGTGCCAGCACGGACAGGTTGAACTATGGCTACACCTTC.

The chain recombines TRBV7-9 with TRBJ2-1, with D unresolved. The CDR3 has 12 residues. In germline, CDR1 is SEHNR, CDR2 FQNEAQ (reference sequence). Between the trimmed V and J ends, which lost 1 base and 9 bases, there was a span of 7 bases. CDR3 protein: CASSLVSGEQFF. The DNA of the CDR3 is TGTGCCAGCAGCTTAGTTTCGGGTGAGCAGTTCTTC.

The chain links TRBV29-1 to TRBJ1-2; 10 bases align to TRBD1. Losses at the gene ends were 4 bases for V and 5 bases for J; bases not matched to a gene: 1. The CDR3 has 12 amino acids. The V gene's germline CDR1 is SQVTM and CDR2 ANQGSEA. CDR3 sequence: CSVGDRGYGYTF. The CDR3 DNA is TGCAGCGTTGGGGACAGGGGATATGGCTACACCTTC.

The table lists this clone with a few counts. This chain links TRBV7-2 with TRBJ1-5; no clear D gene. Germline CDR1 is SGHTA and CDR2 is FQGNSA. CDR3 length: 17 amino acids. The V end was cut by 1 base, the J end by 2 bases, with 15 bases between. CDR3 DNA: TGTGCCAGCAGCTTAGAGGTAGGCTCAGCGGGCAATCAGCCCCAGCATTTT. Its protein is CASSLEVGSAGNQPQHF.

The chain links TRBV2 to TRBJ2-2; a weak D match, TRBD1 (7 bases). The V gene's germline CDR1 is SNHLY and CDR2 FYNNEI. Trimming removed 4 bases at V and 7 bases at J, with 10 bases between. CDR3 size: 13 residues. The CDR3 reads CASSGRGLGELFF. The CDR3 DNA reads as TGTGCCAGCAGTGGGAGGGGGCTCGGGGAGCTGTTTTTT. Drawing the rest from reference TRBV2 and TRBJ2-2, the complete variable domain is EPEVTQTPSHQVTQMGQEVILRCVPISNHLYFYWYRQILGQKVEFLVSFYNNEISEKSEIFDDQFSVERPDGSNFTLKIRSTKLEDSAMYFCASSGRGLGELFFGEGSRLTVL.